Below are 21 T cell receptor beta chains sequenced from a single sample in a study of blood T cell repertoires in COVID-19. Repertoires were generated with immunoSEQ multiplex PCR, while TCRdb's copy carries only in-frame clones and drops some. The profile shows some 14,000 clones, roughly 80% of them singletons. Sequences were obtained from peripheral blood. The receptors were gathered from a human donor in a cohort sampled during active COVID-19.

This clone was counted between two and nine times. The V and J genes are TRBV20-1 and TRBJ2-2; a possible D gene is TRBD2 (6 bases). CDR1 DFQATT and CDR2 SNEGSKA come from the germline V gene (reference sequence). Trimming stripped 3 bases from V and 0 bases from J, with 14 bases between. There are 16 residues in the CDR3. CDR3 sequence reads: CSASRLAEPNTGELFF. CDR3 nucleotides: TGCAGTGCTAGTCGTTTAGCGGAACCGAACACCGGGGAGCTGTTTTTT.

V is TRBV19 and J is TRBJ1-2; 7 nucleotides agree with TRBD1. J gave up 3 bases and V 6 bases, and 7 bases lay outside the gene matches. The CDR3 loop spans 14 amino acids. Germline-derived CDR1 and CDR2 are LNHDA and SQIVND (reference sequence). CDR3 protein: CASRSGTDDYGYTF. For the CDR3, the DNA is TGTGCCAGTAGATCCGGGACAGACGACTATGGCTACACCTTC. Together with reference TRBV19 and TRBJ1-2, the CDR3 gives the full variable domain: DGGITQSPKYLFRKEGQNVTLSCEQNLNHDAMYWYRQDPGQGLRLIYYSQIVNDFQKGDIAEGYSVSREKKESFPLTVTSAQKNPTAFYLCASRSGTDDYGYTFGSGTRLTVV.

The rearrangement joins TRBV7-8 to TRBJ2-6, with TRBD1 matching over 9 bases. In germline, CDR1 is SGHVS, CDR2 FQNEAQ. This CDR3 is built from 17 residues. V dropped 5 bases and J dropped 1; count of bases not matched to a gene: 6. The CDR3 sequence is CASSLRDRVSGANVLTF. The DNA of the CDR3 is TGTGCCAGCAGCCTCCGGGACAGGGTGTCTGGGGCCAACGTCCTGACTTTC. Looking up the rest from reference TRBV7-8 and TRBJ2-6 gives the full variable domain: GAGVSQSPRYKVAKRGQDVALRCDPISGHVSLFWYQQALGQGPEFLTYFQNEAQLDKSGLPSDRFFAERPEGSVSTLKIQRTQQEDSAVYLCASSLRDRVSGANVLTFGAGSRLTVL.

The V call is TRBV10-1, the J call TRBJ1-2; the D is unclear. V shed 3 bases and J shed 5 bases, with 10 bases lying between them. The CDR3 is 13 residues long. The germline V gene encodes CDR1 WNHNN and CDR2 SYGVQD (reference sequence). CDR3 residues: CASSERQTYGYTF. CDR3 DNA: TGCGCCAGCAGTGAACGGCAGACTTATGGCTACACCTTC.

The chain carries TRBV3-1 (or the pseudogene TRBV3-2) and TRBJ2-1; TRBD2 matches at 11 bases. The J segment lost 8 bases and the V segment lost 3 bases, leaving 12 bases of the junction unmatched. The CDR3 is made up of 17 amino acids. The germline CDR1 and CDR2 sequences are LGHDT and YNNKEL (reference sequence). The CDR3 bases are TGTGCCAGCAGCCATGGGACTAGCGGAACTACTTGGGATGAGCAGTTCTTC. This encodes CASSHGTSGTTWDEQFF.

The chain employs TRBV15 and TRBJ2-1; 8 bases map to TRBD2. Germline lookup yields CDR1 LNHNV and CDR2 YYDKDF (reference sequence). The trim removed 5 bases at V and 8 bases at J, leaving 5 bases unmatched. The CDR3 extends over 13 amino acids. CDR3 region: CATSQGTSHEQFF. For the CDR3, the DNA is TGTGCCACCAGCCAAGGGACTAGTCATGAGCAGTTCTTC.

The rearrangement links TRBV27 to TRBJ2-2; the D gene is possibly TRBD1 (5 bases). Looked up from germline, CDR1 is MNHEY and CDR2 is SMNVEV (reference sequence). The CDR3 covers 14 residues. V gave up 7 bases and J gave up 2 bases, with 11 bases separating them. The CDR3: CASTGNDNTGELFF. CDR3 sequence (DNA): TGTGCCAGCACAGGGAACGACAACACCGGGGAGCTGTTTTTT.

The chain couples TRBV14 to TRBJ2-7; 9 nucleotides agree with TRBD1. This CDR3 region has 15 residues. J lost 6 bases, V lost 4 bases, and 10 bases had no gene match. Per germline, CDR1 SGHDN and CDR2 FVKESK. The CDR3, as DNA: TGTGCCAGCAGCCGACCCGGGACAGGGTGGTCCGAGCAGTACTTC. Amino acids: CASSRPGTGWSEQYF.

The chain employs TRBV9 and TRBJ2-7; a possible D gene is TRBD2 (6 bases). V gave up 2 bases and J gave up 0 bases, with 12 bases separating them. CDR1 and CDR2 from the germline V gene are SGDLS and YYNGEE. CDR3 length equals 15 residues. The CDR3 region is CASSVSGHSSYEQYF. In DNA, the CDR3 is TGTGCCAGCAGCGTTAGCGGCCACTCCTCCTACGAGCAGTACTTC.

The chain carries TRBV28 and TRBJ2-3, with D perhaps matching TRBD2 (5 bases). This CDR3 comprises 15 residues. Looked up from germline, CDR1 is MDHEN and CDR2 is SYDVKM. V was cut by 2 bases and J by 3 bases, with 12 bases left in between. As DNA, the CDR3 is TGTGCCAGCAGTTTACCCCTAACTAGTACAGATACGCAGTATTTT. As protein: CASSLPLTSTDTQYF.

This clone is medium-sized (0.01 to 0.1%) within its sample. The gene calls are TRBV4-3 and TRBJ1-6, with 8 bases identical to TRBD1. From germline, CDR1 is LGHNA and CDR2 YSLEER. The CDR3 loop spans 15 amino acids. V was clipped by 3 bases and J by 8 bases; unmatched bases: 6. This CDR3 reads CASSQTRTGYSPLHF. The CDR3 DNA reads TGCGCCAGCAGCCAGACACGGACAGGGTATTCACCCCTCCACTTT.

This clone was seen a single time. The chain employs TRBV7-8 and TRBJ2-3; 7 bases line up with TRBD2. Looked up from germline, CDR1 is SGHVS and CDR2 is FQNEAQ. The junction had 9 bases not matched to a gene; V was cut back by 3 bases and J by 6 bases. The CDR3 has 15 amino acids. CDR3 DNA: TGTGCCAGCAGCTTCCGGGCTAGCGGATGGGATACGCAGTATTTT. It encodes CASSFRASGWDTQYF.

This rearrangement joins TRBV6-4 to TRBJ1-1, with a tentative D call TRBD1 (5 bases). This CDR3 contains 15 residues. Per the germline V gene, CDR1 is MRHNA and CDR2 is SNTAGT. V lost 0 bases, J lost 6 bases, and 14 bases lay in between. This chain's CDR3 is CASSDSGGGQAEAFF. The CDR3 nucleotides read TGTGCCAGCAGTGACTCTGGGGGGGGTCAGGCTGAAGCTTTCTTT.

The J gene is TRBJ2-7, the V gene TRBV12-3 or TRBV12-4; D not certain. There are 13 residues in the CDR3. Trimming removed 7 bases from V and 1 base from J, with 11 bases in between. For the CDR3, the DNA is TGTGCCAGCACTTACTCGCTTTCCTACGAGCAGTACTTC. Its translation is CASTYSLSYEQYF.

The V and J genes are TRBV18 and TRBJ2-1; D is unresolved. In germline, CDR1 is KGHSH, CDR2 LQKENI. The ends were cut back, 3 bases at V and 8 bases at J, with 5 bases in the middle. The CDR3 covers 11 residues. The CDR3 DNA follows: TGTGCCAGCTCACCGGGCCATGAGCAGTTCTTC. Amino acid sequence: CASSPGHEQFF.

The chain couples TRBV11-2 to TRBJ1-5, with unresolved D. V dropped 5 bases and J dropped 4 bases, with 9 bases sitting between them. The V gene's germline CDR1 is SGHAT and CDR2 FQNNGV. The CDR3 extends over 13 amino acids. This CDR3 is CASSPGLNQPQHF. The CDR3 bases are TGTGCCAGCAGCCCGGGTTTAAATCAGCCCCAGCATTTT.

V is TRBV11-2 and J is TRBJ2-7; D possibly corresponds to TRBD2 (5 bases). The germline CDR1 and CDR2 sequences are SGHAT and FQNNGV. This CDR3 is 14 amino acids long. V was trimmed by 5 bases and J by 5 bases, leaving 16 bases between them. The CDR3 DNA reads as TGTGCCAGCAGCGAGAGAGGGCCAGTCAACGAGCAGTACTTC. Residues: CASSERGPVNEQYF.

This rearrangement joins TRBV12-3 or TRBV12-4 to TRBJ1-1; the D gene is possibly TRBD1 (5 bases). This CDR3 is built from 13 residues. Trimming cost V 6 bases and J 5 bases, with 13 bases left between them. The CDR3 DNA reads TGTGCCAGCAGCTGGGCGGGGGGAACTGAAGCTTTCTTT. As protein: CASSWAGGTEAFF.

This clone was detected only a few times. V and J are TRBV6-5 and TRBJ2-7; 7 bases are shared with TRBD1. CDR3 length: 15 amino acids. The V gene end was trimmed by 0 bases and the J gene end by 1 base; junction bases not matched to a gene: 3. The germline CDR1 and CDR2 sequences are MNHEY and SVGAGI. In nucleotides, the CDR3 is TGTGCCAGCAGTTACTCGGGACAGATTTCCTACGAGCAGTACTTC. Amino acid sequence: CASSYSGQISYEQYF.

This sequence joins TRBV7-2 and TRBJ1-3; D unclear. In germline, CDR1 is SGHTA, CDR2 FQGNSA. The V end was cut by 2 bases, the J end by 0 bases, with 11 bases between. This CDR3 is 16 amino acids long. The CDR3 nucleotides are TGTGCCAGCAGCTTAAGACTCCTGAGCTCTGGAAACACCATATATTTT. Translating it yields CASSLRLLSSGNTIYF. Drawing the rest from reference TRBV7-2 and TRBJ1-3, the complete variable domain is GAGVSQSPSNKVTEKGKDVELRCDPISGHTALYWYRQSLGQGLEFLIYFQGNSAPDKSGLPSDRFSAERTGGSVSTLTIQRTQQEDSAVYLCASSLRLLSSGNTIYFGEGSWLTVV.

The genes are TRBV4-1 and TRBJ1-3, with D perhaps TRBD1 (5 bases). V was trimmed by 1 base and J by 0 bases, leaving 10 bases between them. The CDR3 has 16 amino acids. Germline-derived CDR1 and CDR2 are MGHRA and YSYEKL. The CDR3: CASSQVQGSSGNTIYF. CDR3 in DNA: TGCGCCAGCAGCCAAGTCCAGGGTAGCTCTGGAAACACCATATATTTT.